Listed below are T cell receptor beta chains from one sample, sequenced in a study of T-cell reconstitution after alpha-beta-depleted transplantation in children. TCRdb fed the PCR reads into MiXCR, producing one record per CDR3 protein. The data hold some 600,000 distinct CDR3 sequences, with over 10% observed a single time. Here the sequenced sample was PBMCs, mostly from graft donor cells, taken 360 days after TCRalphabeta/CD19-depleted stem cell transplant. The receptors here all came from a male patient younger than 18 who had a stem cell transplant for acute myeloid leukemia, so the T cells may come from the graft donor. Each CDR3 is given with its conserved first and last residue. The D gene is left open where the match is weak. Rows may omit the clone size; those that give it use once, few, many or a size class.

clone size: -
D gene: -
J gene: TRBJ2-7
V gene: TRBV19
CDR3 DNA: TGTGCCAGTAGTAACCAGCGGAGGACCGAGCAGTACTTC
CDR3 protein: CASSNQRRTEQYF

clone size: many
D gene: -
J gene: TRBJ2-5
V gene: TRBV28
CDR3 DNA: TGTGCCAGCGGACTGCGAGGGGAGACCCAGTACTTC
CDR3 protein: CASGLRGETQYF

clone size: -
D gene: TRBD2
J gene: TRBJ2-3
V gene: TRBV27
CDR3 DNA: TGTGCCAGCAGTCGGACTAGCGGGAAGGATACGCAGTATTTT
CDR3 protein: CASSRTSGKDTQYF

clone size: -
D gene: -
J gene: TRBJ2-5
V gene: TRBV5-8
CDR3 DNA: TGTGCCAGCAGCTTGGTAGGGTGGCGGGAGACCCAGTACTTC
CDR3 protein: CASSLVGWRETQYF

clone size: -
D gene: -
J gene: TRBJ2-5
V gene: TRBV2
CDR3 DNA: TGTGCCAGCAGTGAGCTGGGACTTATCAGGGGAGAGACCCAGTACTTC
CDR3 protein: CASSELGLIRGETQYF

clone size: -
D gene: -
J gene: TRBJ1-1
V gene: TRBV7-3
CDR3 DNA: TGTGCCAGCAGCCAAGGATGGGGGAACACTGAAGCTTTCTTT
CDR3 protein: CASSQGWGNTEAFF

clone size: -
D gene: -
J gene: TRBJ1-5
V gene: TRBV5-1
CDR3 DNA: TGCGCCAGCAGCTTGGGCTCGGGGGTAGGCAATCAGCCCCAGCATTTT
CDR3 protein: CASSLGSGVGNQPQHF

clone size: -
D gene: -
J gene: TRBJ2-1
V gene: TRBV29-1
CDR3 DNA: TGCAGCGTTGGTCAAAACAATGAGCAGTTCTTC
CDR3 protein: CSVGQNNEQFF

clone size: -
D gene: TRBD2
J gene: TRBJ2-5
V gene: TRBV28
CDR3 DNA: TGTGCCAGCAGTTACTTAGCGGGACTCCAAGAGACCCAGTACTTC
CDR3 protein: CASSYLAGLQETQYF

clone size: few
D gene: -
J gene: TRBJ2-5
V gene: TRBV7-9
CDR3 DNA: TGTGCCAGCAGCTTAGAGAACCAAGAGACCCAGTACTTC
CDR3 protein: CASSLENQETQYF

clone size: few
D gene: TRBD1
J gene: TRBJ2-1
V gene: TRBV18
CDR3 DNA: TGTGCCAGCTTCCTGGACAGGGGGACCTACAATGAGCAGTTCTTC
CDR3 protein: CASFLDRGTYNEQFF

clone size: -
D gene: -
J gene: TRBJ2-5
V gene: TRBV4-2
CDR3 DNA: TGTGCCAGCAGCCAAGGAGGGAGTTACGAAAAAGAGACCCAGTACTTC
CDR3 protein: CASSQGGSYEKETQYF

clone size: few
D gene: -
J gene: TRBJ1-2
V gene: TRBV4-3
CDR3 DNA: TGCGCCAGCAGCCAAGATTGGATGGCAGCGAACTATGGCTACACCTTC
CDR3 protein: CASSQDWMAANYGYTF

clone size: few
D gene: TRBD1
J gene: TRBJ2-1
V gene: TRBV5-5
CDR3 DNA: TGTGCCAGCAGCCGGACAGGGGAAGGCAATGAGCAGTTCTTC
CDR3 protein: CASSRTGEGNEQFF

clone size: few
D gene: TRBD2
J gene: TRBJ2-1
V gene: TRBV28
CDR3 DNA: TGTGCCAGCAGTTTATTAACGGGACTAGAGGTCAAAGAGCAGTTCTTC
CDR3 protein: CASSLLTGLEVKEQFF

clone size: -
D gene: -
J gene: TRBJ2-1
V gene: TRBV7-9
CDR3 DNA: TGTGCCAGCAGCTCCCCCCCGCACAATGAGCAGTTCTTC
CDR3 protein: CASSSPPHNEQFF

clone size: -
D gene: -
J gene: TRBJ1-1
V gene: TRBV10-3
CDR3 DNA: TGTGCCATCAGTGAGTCGAAGGGGTTTGAAGCTTTCTTT
CDR3 protein: CAISESKGFEAFF

clone size: many
D gene: -
J gene: TRBJ2-7
V gene: TRBV29-1
CDR3 DNA: TGCAGCGTCCTGGGGGGAATCAGGGCGGGCGAGCAGTACTTC
CDR3 protein: CSVLGGIRAGEQYF

clone size: -
D gene: TRBD2
J gene: TRBJ2-1
V gene: TRBV6-2/TRBV6-3
CDR3 DNA: TGTGCCAGCAGTTACGTTCAAGCGGGAGGGCGTAATGAGCAGTTCTTC
CDR3 protein: CASSYVQAGGRNEQFF

clone size: few
D gene: TRBD2
J gene: TRBJ2-1
V gene: TRBV9
CDR3 DNA: TGTGCCAGCAGCCCGGGGGGACTAGCGGGAGGAACCTACAATGAGCAGTTCTTC
CDR3 protein: CASSPGGLAGGTYNEQFF

clone size: many
D gene: TRBD2
J gene: TRBJ2-7
V gene: TRBV29-1
CDR3 DNA: TGCAGCGTTGGGACTAGCGGGAACCACGAGCAGTACTTC
CDR3 protein: CSVGTSGNHEQYF

clone size: -
D gene: TRBD2
J gene: TRBJ2-7
V gene: TRBV25-1
CDR3 DNA: TGTGCCAGCAGTACCTCGGGACTAGCGGGAGTTAAAGAGCAGTACTTC
CDR3 protein: CASSTSGLAGVKEQYF

clone size: many
D gene: TRBD1
J gene: TRBJ1-6
V gene: TRBV7-2
CDR3 DNA: TGTGCCAGCAGCTCCCGGACAGGGGGCAATTCACCCCTCCACTTT
CDR3 protein: CASSSRTGGNSPLHF

clone size: many
D gene: TRBD2
J gene: TRBJ2-3
V gene: TRBV7-6
CDR3 DNA: TGTGCCAGCAGCTTATGGCGGGAGACAGATACGCAGTATTTT
CDR3 protein: CASSLWRETDTQYF

clone size: few
D gene: TRBD2
J gene: TRBJ2-1
V gene: TRBV5-1
CDR3 DNA: TGCGCCAGCAGCTTGGGGGTTCTAGCGGGAGGGCCGGTTTTGAATGAGCAGTTCTTC
CDR3 protein: CASSLGVLAGGPVLNEQFF

clone size: few
D gene: TRBD1
J gene: TRBJ1-5
V gene: TRBV29-1
CDR3 DNA: TGCAGCGTTACCGGGACAGGGGGCCAGCCCCAGCATTTT
CDR3 protein: CSVTGTGGQPQHF

clone size: few
D gene: TRBD2
J gene: TRBJ2-3
V gene: TRBV20-1
CDR3 DNA: TGCAGTGCTAGGAGGGAGGGCCACGGAGATACGCAGTATTTT
CDR3 protein: CSARREGHGDTQYF

clone size: -
D gene: -
J gene: TRBJ1-2
V gene: TRBV18
CDR3 DNA: TGTGCCAGCTCACCAATCGAAATCGAAAAATGGGGCTACACCTTC
CDR3 protein: CASSPIEIEKWGYTF

clone size: many
D gene: TRBD1
J gene: TRBJ2-7
V gene: TRBV5-4
CDR3 DNA: TGTGCCAGCAGCTTCCAAAACAGGGGTACCTACGAGCAGTACTTC
CDR3 protein: CASSFQNRGTYEQYF

clone size: -
D gene: TRBD2
J gene: TRBJ2-1
V gene: TRBV15
CDR3 DNA: TGTGCCACCAGGACGGAAGCGGGAGTAACCCCAAATGAGCAGTTCTTC
CDR3 protein: CATRTEAGVTPNEQFF

clone size: many
D gene: TRBD2
J gene: TRBJ2-2
V gene: TRBV20-1
CDR3 DNA: TGCAGTGCTAGAGCCCCTTTAGCGGGAGCGTACACCGGGGAGCTGTTTTTT
CDR3 protein: CSARAPLAGAYTGELFF

clone size: -
D gene: TRBD1
J gene: TRBJ2-1
V gene: TRBV2
CDR3 DNA: TGTGCCAGCAGTGAGTCCAGGGGGCAACGCAATGAGCAGTTCTTC
CDR3 protein: CASSESRGQRNEQFF

clone size: few
D gene: -
J gene: TRBJ2-4
V gene: TRBV7-2
CDR3 DNA: TGTGCCAGCAGCCCGGGACATACGGCAAGAAACATTCAGTACTTC
CDR3 protein: CASSPGHTARNIQYF

clone size: many
D gene: TRBD1
J gene: TRBJ2-1
V gene: TRBV19
CDR3 DNA: TGTGCCAGTAGTATAGGCCGGACAGGACTTTACAATGAGCAGTTCTTC
CDR3 protein: CASSIGRTGLYNEQFF

clone size: few
D gene: -
J gene: TRBJ2-6
V gene: TRBV5-1
CDR3 DNA: TGCGCCAGCAGCTTGAGCGGCGACTCTGGGGCCAACGTCCTGACTTTC
CDR3 protein: CASSLSGDSGANVLTF

clone size: many
D gene: TRBD2
J gene: TRBJ2-7
V gene: TRBV2
CDR3 DNA: TGTGCCAGCAGGGGGGGGGAGATCTACGAGCAGTACTTC
CDR3 protein: CASRGGEIYEQYF

clone size: -
D gene: -
J gene: TRBJ2-3
V gene: TRBV28
CDR3 DNA: TGTGCCAGTCACCTAGCCCTGAGGCGAAATACGCAGTATTTT
CDR3 protein: CASHLALRRNTQYF

clone size: -
D gene: -
J gene: TRBJ2-3
V gene: TRBV30
CDR3 DNA: TGTGCCTGGAGTGTCAGGCCCGCGGGCGTAGATACGCAGTATTTT
CDR3 protein: CAWSVRPAGVDTQYF

clone size: -
D gene: -
J gene: TRBJ2-5
V gene: TRBV10-3
CDR3 DNA: TGTGCCATCAGTGACGTGCCAGGGCAAGAGACCCAGTACTTC
CDR3 protein: CAISDVPGQETQYF

clone size: few
D gene: TRBD1
J gene: TRBJ2-3
V gene: TRBV12-3/TRBV12-4
CDR3 DNA: TGTGCCAGCATTCCACGGACAGGGGTTTTAGATACGCAGTATTTT
CDR3 protein: CASIPRTGVLDTQYF

clone size: few
D gene: TRBD1
J gene: TRBJ2-1
V gene: TRBV7-2
CDR3 DNA: TGTGCCAGCAGCTCTCCGACAGGGGGCGTCTACAATGAGCAGTTCTTC
CDR3 protein: CASSSPTGGVYNEQFF

clone size: few
D gene: -
J gene: TRBJ2-7
V gene: TRBV7-2
CDR3 DNA: TGTGCCAGCAGCTTAGCGGCTTCCTACTTGTGGGGGGAGCAGTACTTC
CDR3 protein: CASSLAASYLWGEQYF

clone size: many
D gene: -
J gene: TRBJ2-1
V gene: TRBV5-1
CDR3 DNA: TGCGCCAGCAGTGGGACGCCATACAATGAGCAGTTCTTC
CDR3 protein: CASSGTPYNEQFF

clone size: -
D gene: TRBD1
J gene: TRBJ2-1
V gene: TRBV7-2
CDR3 DNA: TGTGCCAGCAGCCCCTCCGGGACAGTCTACAATGAGCAGTTCTTC
CDR3 protein: CASSPSGTVYNEQFF

clone size: -
D gene: TRBD2
J gene: TRBJ2-3
V gene: TRBV7-2
CDR3 DNA: TGTGCCAGCAGCTTAGTGGCGGGAGATTTCATAGATACGCAGTATTTT
CDR3 protein: CASSLVAGDFIDTQYF

clone size: few
D gene: TRBD2
J gene: TRBJ2-5
V gene: TRBV7-3
CDR3 DNA: TGTGCCAGCAGCTTAAACGGCTTAACTAGCGTCCGTAAACAAGAGACCCAGTACTTC
CDR3 protein: CASSLNGLTSVRKQETQYF

clone size: -
D gene: -
J gene: TRBJ1-5
V gene: TRBV28
CDR3 DNA: TGTGCCAGCAGTCTCCAGGCTAGGGGGAGAAATCAGCCCCAGCATTTT
CDR3 protein: CASSLQARGRNQPQHF

clone size: -
D gene: -
J gene: TRBJ1-2
V gene: TRBV9
CDR3 DNA: TGTGCCAGCAGCGTAGATCCATACAGGTTTGCTAACTATGGCTACACCTTC
CDR3 protein: CASSVDPYRFANYGYTF

clone size: many
D gene: -
J gene: TRBJ2-2
V gene: TRBV29-1
CDR3 DNA: TGCAGCGTTGAACGAAGTCGGTTACTGACCGGGGAGCTGTTTTTT
CDR3 protein: CSVERSRLLTGELFF

clone size: few
D gene: -
J gene: TRBJ2-7
V gene: TRBV6-1
CDR3 DNA: TGTGCCAGCAGCGAGGGCGTCTACTACGAGCAGTACTTC
CDR3 protein: CASSEGVYYEQYF

clone size: -
D gene: TRBD2
J gene: TRBJ2-3
V gene: TRBV29-1
CDR3 DNA: TGCAGCGTCGTTGGGGCAGGGAGGGAGTATTTT
CDR3 protein: CSVVGAGREYF

clone size: -
D gene: -
J gene: TRBJ2-5
V gene: TRBV4-3
CDR3 DNA: TGCGCCAGCAGCCAAGGTGGTAGGCGAGGGGCTCAAGAGACCCAGTACTTC
CDR3 protein: CASSQGGRRGAQETQYF

clone size: -
D gene: TRBD1
J gene: TRBJ2-2
V gene: TRBV11-2
CDR3 DNA: TGTGCCAGCAGCTTATGGACAGGGATAGGGGAGCTGTTTTTT
CDR3 protein: CASSLWTGIGELFF

clone size: few
D gene: -
J gene: TRBJ2-5
V gene: TRBV20-1
CDR3 DNA: TGCAGTGCTCCCCGGGACTCTGGCGAGACCCAGTACTTC
CDR3 protein: CSAPRDSGETQYF

clone size: few
D gene: -
J gene: TRBJ2-3
V gene: TRBV21-1
CDR3 DNA: TGTGCCAGCACATTTTCCCGGGACAAGATCACAGATACGCAGTATTTT
CDR3 protein: CASTFSRDKITDTQYF

clone size: -
D gene: TRBD2
J gene: TRBJ2-3
V gene: TRBV6-2/TRBV6-3
CDR3 DNA: TGTGCCAGCAGGCCCTTTGGTATCAGCGCGGGAGGGCCATATACGCAGTATTTT
CDR3 protein: CASRPFGISAGGPYTQYF

clone size: -
D gene: -
J gene: TRBJ2-3
V gene: TRBV14
CDR3 DNA: TGTGCCAGCAGCCAAGACTGGGGGTTTCGGGTAACAGAACTGGGGACGCAGTATTTT
CDR3 protein: CASSQDWGFRVTELGTQYF